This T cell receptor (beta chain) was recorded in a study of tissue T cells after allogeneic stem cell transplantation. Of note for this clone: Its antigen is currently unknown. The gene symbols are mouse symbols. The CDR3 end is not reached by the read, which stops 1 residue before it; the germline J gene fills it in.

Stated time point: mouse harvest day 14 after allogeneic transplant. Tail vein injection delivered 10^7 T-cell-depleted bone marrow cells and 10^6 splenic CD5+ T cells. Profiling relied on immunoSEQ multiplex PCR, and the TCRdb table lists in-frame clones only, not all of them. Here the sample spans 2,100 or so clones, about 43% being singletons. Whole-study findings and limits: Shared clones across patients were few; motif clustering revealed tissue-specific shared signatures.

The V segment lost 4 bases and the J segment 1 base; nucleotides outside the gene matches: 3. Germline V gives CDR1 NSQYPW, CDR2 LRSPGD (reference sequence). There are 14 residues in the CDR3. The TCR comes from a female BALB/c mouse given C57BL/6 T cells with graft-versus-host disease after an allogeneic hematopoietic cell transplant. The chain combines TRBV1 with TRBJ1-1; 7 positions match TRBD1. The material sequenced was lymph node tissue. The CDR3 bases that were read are TGCACCTGCAGTGTCCGGGACAGAAACACAGAAGTCTTC. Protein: CTCSVRDRNTEVF. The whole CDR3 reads CTCSVRDRNTEVFF.